This T cell receptor beta chain was sequenced during a study of vaccination and CD4 T cells after COVID-19. Across the study: Nasal swab PCR detected SARS-CoV-2 in convalescent patients; eight or nine had mild disease, one severe.

On this clonotype: Its antigen is still unknown.

This CDR3 contains 14 residues. Germline CDR1 reads DFQATT; CDR2 reads SNEGSKA (reference sequence). V was cut by 4 bases and J by 0 bases, with 11 bases left in between. With the Oncomine TCR Beta short-read assay, DNA from cultured CD4+ T cells was sequenced. TCRdb reprocessed the PCR reads via MiXCR and lists one record per CDR3 protein. Of some 8,400 distinct CDR3 sequences detected, around two thirds appear once; the ten largest clones hold 35%. Described treatment: approximately nine-day PBMC culture with coronavirus spike peptide pools or control peptides (ViraFEST assay). Sequencing was done on a sample of CD4+ T cells from blood, cultured in vitro. This chain joins TRBV20-1 and TRBJ2-3, with unresolved D. This sequence was found in a human donor who had recovered from COVID-19. CDR3 sequence: CSAIVSPSTDTQYF. Written as DNA, the CDR3 is TGCAGTGCTATTGTTAGTCCTAGCACAGATACGCAGTATTTT.